The source of this TCR beta chain is a study of vaccination and CD4 T cells after COVID-19 (dated 2022 in TCRdb). Regarding the complete study: Every convalescent patient had a positive nasal swab PCR test for SARS-CoV-2, with mild disease in roughly 10 patients and severe disease in one. The convalescent cohort comprised six males and four females, including two Hispanic individuals, seven Caucasians, two Asians and one multiracial person. Two doses of either the Pfizer-BioNTech BNT162b2 vaccine (n=8) or the Moderna mRNA-1273 vaccine (n=2) were administered to participants. Post-COVID blood samples were collected from convalescent patients a median of approximately 100 days after diagnosis, with a range of about 35 to 161 days. Post-vaccine blood samples were collected a median of 72 days after the second vaccine dose, ranging from 14 to 241 days. For stimulating the cultures, overlapping spike peptide pools were used, derived from SARS-CoV-2 as well as from the common cold coronaviruses HCoV-NL63, HCoV-OC43 and HCoV-229E. Control cultures used a CEFX viral epitope pool as positive control, an HIV-1 Nef peptide pool as negative control, or no peptide. The spike-specific CD4+ TCR repertoire was compared before and after mRNA vaccination in over 9 COVID-19 convalescent patients and a few infection-naive healthy vaccine recipients.

The germline V end is reduced by 1 base and the J end by 7 bases; junction bases left unmatched: 4. The germline V gene encodes CDR1 MDHEN and CDR2 SYDVKM. From its cysteine to its phenylalanine, the CDR3 spans 15 amino acids. The only DNA kept is the CDR3, 45 bases in frame from the first base. What this sample's treatment or condition label stands for: 10-day PBMC culture with coronavirus spike peptide pools or control peptides (ViraFEST assay). The study used the ViraFEST assay, which expanded antigen-specific T cells with peptide pools and then identified expanded clonotypes by TCR sequencing. The convalescent patients' positive SARS-CoV-2 PCR tests fell between March and December 2020, which was before the Alpha, Beta and Delta variants emerged in the United States. Roughly 2 million PBMCs per well were cultured in IMDM with roughly 5% human AB serum and 8 to 10 IU/ml IL-2, plus 10 ug/ml peptide pools. Half of the culture medium was replaced with fresh IL-2-containing medium on days 3 and 7. Once the cells had been in culture for less than 11 days, the EasySep CD4+ T cell isolation kit was used to isolate CD4+ T cells by negative selection. PBMCs were separated from whole blood using Ficoll-Paque Plus gradient centrifugation and then either used fresh or cryopreserved at -140C. Triplicate wells were generally used for each culture condition.

Here is what the overall study found, with its caveats: Relatively few convalescent patients were included in the study, and early timepoints after natural infection were not analyzed. Of the vaccine-specific clones found in convalescent patients, nearly all (304 of 307) were mono-reactive for SARS-CoV-2 spike instead of being cross-reactive with common cold coronaviruses. In convalescent patients, a median 86.3% of post-vaccine SARS-CoV-2-reactive clones were detected only after vaccination, and vaccine-specific priming was suggested by this finding. The median number of SARS-CoV-2-reactive clonotypes rose from about 19 after infection to 38 after vaccination, but the change was not significant.

A remark on this clonotype: The antigen it recognizes is unknown. The input lacks base qualities; no much larger clone sits a single base away.

The library was made by PCR. DNA from cultured CD4+ T cells underwent TCR sequencing with the Oncomine TCR Beta short-read assay at the Johns Hopkins FTIC core. The QIAamp micro DNA kit was used to extract genomic DNA from the cultured CD4+ T cells. Oncomine TCR Beta libraries made from cultured CD4+ T cells were pooled using unique dual indexes and sequenced on an Illumina iSeq 100. The paper's processing steps were these. Non-productive sequences were removed, and CDR3s that did not start with C, did not end with F or W, or were shorter than 7 amino acids were discarded. Antigen-specific clonotypes were identified with the MANAFEST web application by comparing peptide-stimulated wells with reference and other culture wells. For a clone to be called positive, the clone needed an FDR below 0.05, an odds ratio above 5, and a productive frequency above 0.1% in at least two of three replicate wells. A clonotype was classed as cross-reactive if the clonotype showed significant expansion both in SARS-CoV-2 spike wells and in at least one common cold coronavirus spike condition. Levenshtein distances (stringdist) and unrooted phylogenetic trees (ape) in R version 3.6.1 were used to assess CDR3 homology. In-frame beta chains were kept once TCRdb had trimmed the public reads at Q25 with fastp and called clones with MiXCR. Each entry is one CDR3 protein sequence, shown with its most common DNA and genes. V and J calls and clone size were set by TCRdb, not the authors. The sample profile shows just over 14,000 distinct CDR3 sequences; about 50% of them were found once. Clones ranked in the top ten supply over 9.5% of the sample.

The sample comprised CD4+ T cells from blood, cultured in vitro. The V gene is TRBV28 and the J gene is TRBJ2-1; a stretch of 10 junction bases matches TRBD2. This TCR was recovered from a human donor who had recovered from COVID-19. CDR3 reads: CASSLSASGSNEQFF. The DNA is TGTGCCAGCAGTTTATCGGCTAGCGGGAGTAATGAGCAGTTCTTC.